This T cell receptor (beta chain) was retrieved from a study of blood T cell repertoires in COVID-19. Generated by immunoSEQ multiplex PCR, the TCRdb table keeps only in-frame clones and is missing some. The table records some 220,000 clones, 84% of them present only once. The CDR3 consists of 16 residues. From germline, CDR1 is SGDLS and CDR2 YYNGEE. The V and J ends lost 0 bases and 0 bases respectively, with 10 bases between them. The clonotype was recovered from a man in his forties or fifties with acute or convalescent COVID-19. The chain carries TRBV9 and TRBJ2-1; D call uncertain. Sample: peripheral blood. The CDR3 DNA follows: TGTGCCAGCAGCGTAGTCTCGCGGAGCTCCTACAATGAGCAGTTCTTC. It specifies CASSVVSRSSYNEQFF.